The 27 T cell receptor beta chains reported below all come from one sample, sequenced in a study of blood T cells in healthy people across ages. Combining a sample-barcoded 5' primer with a J-beta primer mix, a second PCR ran for roughly 6 to 12 cycles. TCRdb processed the 5' RACE reads anew with MiXCR; each CDR3 protein has one entry. The table has about 1.6 million distinct CDR3 sequences, 30% to 35% seen once. Sequencing input: blood. The receptors here all came from a woman in her thirties in good health.

This clonotype was found a few times. The chain employs TRBV7-8 and TRBJ2-7, with D hard to call. The CDR3 consists of 15 residues. From germline, CDR1 is SGHVS and CDR2 FQNEAQ. V lost 5 bases and J lost 2, with 16 bases in between. CDR3 sequence (DNA): TGTGCCAGCAGCCCAAGGCCAGAGGAAACCTACGAGCAGTACTTC. Protein: CASSPRPEETYEQYF. Supplemented by reference TRBV7-8 and TRBJ2-7, the full variable domain reads GAGVSQSPRYKVAKRGQDVALRCDPISGHVSLFWYQQALGQGPEFLTYFQNEAQLDKSGLPSDRFFAERPEGSVSTLKIQRTQQEDSAVYLCASSPRPEETYEQYFGPGTRLTVT.

This clonotype was counted at least ten times. V and J are TRBV28 and TRBJ1-2; D gene unclear. From germline, CDR1 is MDHEN and CDR2 SYDVKM. V dropped 10 bases and J dropped 2 bases, with 8 bases sitting between them. This CDR3 is built from 11 residues. The CDR3 DNA is TGTGCCACCTCATTAAACTATGGCTACACCTTC. This translates into CATSLNYGYTF.

This clonotype turned up a few times. This chain joins TRBV20-1 and TRBJ2-5, with D possibly being TRBD1 or TRBD2 (5 bases each). Germline CDR1 and CDR2: DFQATT and SNEGSKA (reference sequence). There are 14 residues in the CDR3. V lost 6 bases and J 7 bases, leaving 21 bases between the germline ends. CDR3 coding DNA: TGCAGTGCCGAACCCCCGGGACGACGAAGGACCCAGTACTTC. This gives the protein CSAEPPGRRRTQYF.

J is TRBJ2-1 and V is TRBV20-1, with D perhaps TRBD1 or TRBD2 (5 bases each). The V gene lost 3 bases and the J gene lost 0 bases, with 15 bases spanning the gap. CDR1 and CDR2 from the germline V gene are DFQATT and SNEGSKA (reference sequence). This CDR3 contains 16 residues. CDR3: CSARRTPEDSYNEQFF. As DNA, the CDR3 is TGCAGTGCTAGGAGGACACCGGAGGACTCCTACAATGAGCAGTTCTTC.

V gene TRBV12-3 or TRBV12-4 combines with J gene TRBJ2-1; D unclear. The J call could be wrong; TRBJ2-7 is a better fit for the DNA end. The CDR3 contains 12 residues. CDR3 protein: CASSLSYNEQYF. The CDR3 DNA is TGTGCCAGCAGTCTGAGTTACAATGAGCAGTACTTC.

This clonotype was detected once. V and J are TRBV20-1 and TRBJ1-1; no clear D. The CDR3 consists of 14 residues. Germline V CDR1 and CDR2: DFQATT, SNEGSKA (reference sequence). The V end lost 3 bases, the J end lost 2 bases, and 13 bases lay between the germline ends. CDR3 protein: CSASPGGRNTEAFF. In DNA form, the CDR3 reads TGCAGTGCTAGCCCGGGCGGGCGAAACACTGAAGCTTTCTTT.

This clonotype was recorded only once. This rearrangement joins TRBV5-1 to TRBJ2-2, with 10 bases matching TRBD2. The V gene end was trimmed by 2 bases and the J gene end by 5 bases; junction bases not matched to a gene: 12. The CDR3 sequence is 18 residues long. Per the germline V gene, CDR1 is SGHRS and CDR2 is YFSETQ. The CDR3 region is CASSFFSSQLAGTGELFF. The CDR3, as DNA: TGCGCCAGCAGCTTCTTCTCATCCCAACTAGCGGGGACCGGGGAGCTGTTTTTT.

This clonotype was seen a few times. A much bigger clone sits one base away, suggesting this may be a read error. This sequence joins TRBV4-1 and TRBJ2-3; 10 nucleotides match TRBD1. The CDR3 has 16 residues. The germline CDR1 and CDR2 sequences are MGHRA and YSYEKL. The CDR3 loop is CASNQEGTGGTDTQYF. The CDR3 DNA sequence: TGCGCCAGCAACCAAGAAGGGACAGGGGGCACAGATACGCAGTATTTT.

To note about this clonotype: This may come from a read error, since a much larger clone is one base off. V usage is TRBV29-1 and J usage is TRBJ2-1, with D possibly being TRBD2 (7 bases). The CDR3 is made up of 13 amino acids. Germline V gene sequence: CDR1 SQVTM, CDR2 ANQGSEA. The CDR3 DNA reads TGCAGCGTTGACGGGGGGCCAAACAATGGGCAGTTCTTC. Its translation is CSVDGGPNNGQFF.

The table lists this clonotype with a few counts. The chain employs TRBV5-4 and TRBJ2-7, with 7 bases identical to TRBD1. Trimming cost V 6 bases and J 2 bases; bases outside gene matches: 11. CDR3 size: 15 residues. Germline assignment: CDR1 SGHNT and CDR2 YYREEE (reference sequence). The CDR3 region has the DNA TGTGCCAGCACCTCCTTTGAGACAGGGACCTACGAGCAGTACTTC. Protein sequence: CASTSFETGTYEQYF.

There are many counts of this clonotype. The chain has TRBV3-1 and TRBJ2-5; 9 bases agree with TRBD2. The junction had 6 bases not matched to a gene; V was cut back by 0 bases and J by 4 bases. The length of the CDR3 is 16 residues. Per the germline V gene, CDR1 is LGHDT and CDR2 is YNNKEL (reference sequence). CDR3 sequence (DNA): TGTGCCAGCAGCCAAGATCGGCTAGCGGGGAGAGAGACCCAGTACTTC. The encoded protein is CASSQDRLAGRETQYF.

This clonotype was found once. The genes are TRBV10-3 and TRBJ2-3, with TRBD1 as a possible D gene (7 bases). CDR1 and CDR2 from the germline V gene are ENHRY and SYGVKD. The CDR3 has 13 residues. The CDR3 DNA reads TGTGCTCTCGGAGGGGGCTTCACAGATACGCAGTATTTT. Protein: CALGGGFTDTQYF.

The chain links TRBV5-1 to TRBJ2-1, with 10 bases lining up with TRBD2. V was clipped by 0 bases and J by 5 bases; unmatched bases: 5. From germline, CDR1 is SGHRS and CDR2 YFSETQ. There are 16 residues in the CDR3. In DNA, the CDR3 is TGCGCCAGCAGCTTGGCCTACCTAGCGGGGGACAATGAGCAGTTCTTC. Amino acid sequence: CASSLAYLAGDNEQFF.

The chain couples TRBV10-3 to TRBJ2-3; TRBD2 matches 10 bases. V was pared by 3 bases and J by 2 bases, with 14 bases of the junction left unmatched. Germline CDR1 is ENHRY and CDR2 is SYGVKD. The CDR3 contains 19 residues. This chain's CDR3 is CAISEQLAGSTIFTDTQYF. CDR3 nucleotide sequence: TGTGCCATCAGTGAACAACTAGCGGGATCCACCATTTTCACAGATACGCAGTATTTT.

This clonotype was observed a few times. The gene calls are TRBV12-3 or TRBV12-4 and TRBJ2-3; D is possibly TRBD1 or TRBD2 (5 bases each). V was trimmed by 4 bases and J by 2 bases, leaving 13 bases between them. The CDR3 consists of 15 residues. The CDR3 DNA reads as TGTGCCAGCAGTTCATCCGGGGCGCCCACAGATACGCAGTATTTT. Residues: CASSSSGAPTDTQYF.

The J gene is TRBJ1-2, the V gene TRBV28, with TRBD1 matching over 8 bases. CDR1 and CDR2 from the germline V gene are MDHEN and SYDVKM. This CDR3 is built from 14 residues. Trimming removed 5 bases from V and 4 bases from J; junction bases left unmatched: 6. CDR3 protein: CASSPGQAAYGYTF. The CDR3 region has the DNA TGTGCCAGCAGTCCGGGACAGGCTGCCTATGGCTACACCTTC.

The rearrangement uses TRBV15 and TRBJ1-2; no definite D call. There are 14 residues in the CDR3. Looked up from germline, CDR1 is LNHNV and CDR2 is YYDKDF (reference sequence). V lost 5 bases, J lost 4 bases, and 14 bases lay in between. In DNA form, the CDR3 reads TGTGCCACCAGCTCTTCTTTCTACGGCTATGGCTACACCTTC. Its translation is CATSSSFYGYGYTF. Supplemented by reference TRBV15 and TRBJ1-2, the full variable domain reads DAMVIQNPRYQVTQFGKPVTLSCSQTLNHNVMYWYQQKSSQAPKLLFHYYDKDFNNEADTPDNFQSRRPNTSFCFLDIRSPGLGDTAMYLCATSSSFYGYGYTFGSGTRLTVV.

A few counts support this clonotype. The V call is TRBV6-2 or TRBV6-3, the J call TRBJ2-7, with no clear D. Germline CDR1 MNHEY, CDR2 SVGEGT. The CDR3 covers 13 residues. V dropped 6 bases and J dropped 1 base, with 10 bases sitting between them. This CDR3 is CASRGPRSYEQYF. The CDR3 DNA sequence: TGTGCCAGCAGAGGACCCCGATCCTACGAGCAGTACTTC.

The rearrangement links TRBV27 to TRBJ2-7; D is perhaps TRBD1 (6 bases). V was pared by 5 bases and J by 2 bases, with 13 bases between. The CDR3 has 14 amino acids. CDR1 and CDR2 (germline): MNHEY, SMNVEV (reference sequence). The CDR3 bases are TGTGCCAGCAGTCCAGGGGCCAATACCTACGAGCAGTACTTC. This sequence encodes CASSPGANTYEQYF.

The sample holds a few counts of this clonotype. V is TRBV20-1 and J is TRBJ2-3, with 7 bases identical to TRBD1. Germline CDR1 DFQATT, CDR2 SNEGSKA (reference sequence). The CDR3 has 11 amino acids. V lost 6 bases to trimming and J lost 7 bases; unmatched junction nucleotides: 4. CDR3: CSARQGYTQYF. In DNA, the CDR3 is TGCAGTGCCCGACAGGGCTATACGCAGTATTTT.

This clonotype was observed a few times. This sequence joins TRBV2 and TRBJ2-7; D is perhaps TRBD1 (5 bases). Germline assignment: CDR1 SNHLY and CDR2 FYNNEI. This CDR3 region has 14 residues. Between the trimmed V and J ends, which lost 6 bases and 3 bases, there was a span of 15 bases. For the CDR3, the DNA is TGTGCCAGCAGCGGAGAAAGGCAGGGCTACGAGCAGTACTTC. As protein: CASSGERQGYEQYF.

V is TRBV28 and J is TRBJ1-4, with 7 positions matching TRBD1. Germline lookup yields CDR1 MDHEN and CDR2 SYDVKM. V trimming: 5 bases; J trimming: 7 bases; junction bases outside the gene matches: 7. This CDR3 has 14 amino acids. CDR3: CASSPWTGGEKLFF. CDR3 nucleotides: TGTGCCAGCAGTCCCTGGACAGGTGGTGAAAAACTGTTTTTT.

This clonotype was seen a few times. The chain joins TRBV28 to TRBJ1-1; the D gene is possibly TRBD1 (5 bases). Germline V CDR1 and CDR2: MDHEN, SYDVKM. V gave up 5 bases and J gave up 5 bases, with 18 bases separating them. CDR3 size: 15 residues. The CDR3 nucleotides read TGTGCCAGCAGTCTCTCGGGGCAGGGTAGGACTGAAGCTTTCTTT. Its protein product is CASSLSGQGRTEAFF.

The genes are TRBV28 and TRBJ1-6; 9 bases align to TRBD1. The CDR3 runs to 14 residues. V shed 7 bases, J shed 9 bases, and the junction held 7 bases outside the gene matches. CDR1 and CDR2 (germline): MDHEN, SYDVKM. For the CDR3, the DNA is TGTGCCAGCACCCTCGGGACAGGGCTTTCACCCCTCCACTTT. Translation gives CASTLGTGLSPLHF.

This clonotype was detected a few times. The genes are TRBV20-1 and TRBJ2-7, with a weak D call TRBD2 (5 bases). Germline CDR1 is DFQATT and CDR2 is SNEGSKA (reference sequence). This CDR3 spans 15 amino acids. V was clipped by 5 bases and J by 0 bases, with 17 bases between them. CDR3 bases: TGCAGTGCTCGAGTCGCCGGACTGTCCTCCTACGAGCAGTACTTC. Protein: CSARVAGLSSYEQYF.

The rearrangement links TRBV20-1 to TRBJ2-1; D remains ambiguous. V was cut by 5 bases and J by 8 bases, with 7 bases left in between. The CDR3 loop spans 10 amino acids. Looked up from germline, CDR1 is DFQATT and CDR2 is SNEGSKA (reference sequence). The CDR3 coding sequence is TGCAGTGCTCTGTTCCATGAGCAGTTCTTC. Its translation is CSALFHEQFF.

The chain links TRBV5-5 to TRBJ2-2, with a possible D match to TRBD2 (6 bases). The CDR3 spans 16 residues. The V gene's germline CDR1 is SGHKS and CDR2 YYEKEE (reference sequence). The ends were cut back, 2 bases at V and 1 base at J, with 12 bases in the middle. CDR3 sequence reads: CASSLLGGENTGELFF. CDR3 nucleotide sequence: TGTGCCAGCAGCTTACTAGGAGGGGAGAACACCGGGGAGCTGTTTTTT.